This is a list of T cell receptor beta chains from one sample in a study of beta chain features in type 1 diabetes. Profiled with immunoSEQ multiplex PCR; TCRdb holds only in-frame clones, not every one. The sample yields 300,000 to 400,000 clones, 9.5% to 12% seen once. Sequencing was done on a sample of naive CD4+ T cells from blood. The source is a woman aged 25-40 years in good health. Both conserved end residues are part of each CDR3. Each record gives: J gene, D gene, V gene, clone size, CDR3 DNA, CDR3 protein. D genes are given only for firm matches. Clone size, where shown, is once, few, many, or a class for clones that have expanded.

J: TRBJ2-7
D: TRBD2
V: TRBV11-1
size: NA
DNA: TGTGCCAGCAGCTTAACTACTGGACTAGGAGAGCAGTACTTC
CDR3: CASSLTTGLGEQYF

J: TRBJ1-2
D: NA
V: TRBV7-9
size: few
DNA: TGTGCCAGCAGCTTAGGAACAGATTATGGCTACACCTTC
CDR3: CASSLGTDYGYTF

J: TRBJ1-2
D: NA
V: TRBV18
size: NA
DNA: TGTGCCAGCTCACCATCGACAGGTACCTATGGCTACACCTTC
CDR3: CASSPSTGTYGYTF

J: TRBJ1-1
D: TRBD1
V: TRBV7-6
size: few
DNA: TGTGCCAGCAGCCCGAGGGACAGGGGGGTAACTGAAGCTTTCTTT
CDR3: CASSPRDRGVTEAFF

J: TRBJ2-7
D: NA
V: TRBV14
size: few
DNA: TGTGCCAGCAGCCAAGGATTGAGGATCTACGAGCAGTACTTC
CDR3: CASSQGLRIYEQYF

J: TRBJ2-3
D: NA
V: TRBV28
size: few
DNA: TGTGCTGTTGGACCGACAGACCCGAGCACAGATACGCAGTATTTT
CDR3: CAVGPTDPSTDTQYF

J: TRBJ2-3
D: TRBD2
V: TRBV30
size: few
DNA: TGTGCCTGGAGTTCTAGCGGGAGGGGAGATACGCAGTATTTT
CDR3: CAWSSSGRGDTQYF

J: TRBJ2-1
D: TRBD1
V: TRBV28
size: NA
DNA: TGTGCCAGCAGTGGACCCCGGACAGGGAGAGTGGATGAGCAGTTCTTC
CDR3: CASSGPRTGRVDEQFF

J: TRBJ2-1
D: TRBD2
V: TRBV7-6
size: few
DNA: TGTGCCAGCAGCCATACTAGCGGAGGGGGTAATGAGCAGTTCTTC
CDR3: CASSHTSGGGNEQFF

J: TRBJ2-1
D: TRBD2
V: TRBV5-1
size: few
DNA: TGCGCCAGCAGCTTACTAGCGGGAGTAGGCAATGAGCAGTTCTTC
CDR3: CASSLLAGVGNEQFF

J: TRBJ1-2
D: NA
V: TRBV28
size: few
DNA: TGTGCCAGCAGTACCGTCGGGAACTATGGCTACACCTTC
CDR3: CASSTVGNYGYTF

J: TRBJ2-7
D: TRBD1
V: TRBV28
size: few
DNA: TGTGCCAGCAGTACAGGGGCCACCTACGAGCAGTACTTC
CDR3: CASSTGATYEQYF

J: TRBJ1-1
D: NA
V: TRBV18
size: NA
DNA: TGTGCCAGCTCACCACGGGCAAACACTGAAGCTTTCTTT
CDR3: CASSPRANTEAFF

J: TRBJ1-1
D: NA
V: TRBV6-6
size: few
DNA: TGTGCCAGCAGTTCCAGGGCGGAGAACACTGAAGCTTTCTTT
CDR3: CASSSRAENTEAFF

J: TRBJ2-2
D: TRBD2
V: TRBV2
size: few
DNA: TGTGCCAGCAGTGAGCGGGAGTCAAACACCGGGGAGCTGTTTTTT
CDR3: CASSERESNTGELFF

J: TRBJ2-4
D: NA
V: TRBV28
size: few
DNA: TGTGCCAGCAGTGGCGCTCAGGAATCGGAAAACATTCAGTACTTC
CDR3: CASSGAQESENIQYF

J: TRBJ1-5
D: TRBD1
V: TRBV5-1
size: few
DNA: TGCGCCAGCAGCTTGGGGGACAGGGACAGTCAGCCCCAGCATTTT
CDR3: CASSLGDRDSQPQHF

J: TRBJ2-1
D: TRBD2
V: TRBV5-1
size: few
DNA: TGCGCCAGCAGCTTGGGGGCTAGCGGGAGCAATGAGCAGTTCTTC
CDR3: CASSLGASGSNEQFF

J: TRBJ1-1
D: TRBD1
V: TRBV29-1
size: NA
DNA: TGCAGCGTAAATATCCGGGACAGTGAAGCTTTCTTT
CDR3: CSVNIRDSEAFF

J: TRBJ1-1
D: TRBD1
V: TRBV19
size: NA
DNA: TGTGCCAGCAAAGACAGGGGAGAGGGAGCTTTCTTT
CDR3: CASKDRGEGAFF

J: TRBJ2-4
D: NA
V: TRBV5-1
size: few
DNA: TGCGCCAGCAGCTTGGGAGAGGGATCGAAAAACATTCAGTACTTC
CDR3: CASSLGEGSKNIQYF

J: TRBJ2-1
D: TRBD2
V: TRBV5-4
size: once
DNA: TGTGCCAGCAGCAACCCGGGACTAGCGGGAACCTACAATGAGCAGTTCTTC
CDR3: CASSNPGLAGTYNEQFF

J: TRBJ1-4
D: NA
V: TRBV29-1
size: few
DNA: TGCAGCGTTCAACTTCGACTCGGGACTAATGAAAAACTGTTTTTT
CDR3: CSVQLRLGTNEKLFF

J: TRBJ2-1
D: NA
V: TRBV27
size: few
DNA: TGTGCCAGCAGTTTATACAGTGGCAATGAGCAGTTCTTC
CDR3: CASSLYSGNEQFF

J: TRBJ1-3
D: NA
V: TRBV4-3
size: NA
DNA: TGCGCCAGCAGCCAAGACGGAGGGCGGTTTGGAAACACCATATATTTT
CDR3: CASSQDGGRFGNTIYF

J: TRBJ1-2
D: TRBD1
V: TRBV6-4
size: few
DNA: TGTGCCAGCAGTGACCCGGCTACAGGGGGACGCGGCTACACCTTC
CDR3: CASSDPATGGRGYTF

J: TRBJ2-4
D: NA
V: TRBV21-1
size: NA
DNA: TGTGCCAGCAGCAAACTAGGCGGGGGGGACATTCAGTACTTC
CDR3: CASSKLGGGDIQYF

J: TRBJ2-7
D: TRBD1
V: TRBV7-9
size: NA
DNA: TGTGCCAGCAGCCACCCCCGGACAGGAGCTAGCCCGAGCTCCTACGAGCAGTACTTC
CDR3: CASSHPRTGASPSSYEQYF

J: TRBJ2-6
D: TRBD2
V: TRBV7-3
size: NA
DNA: TGTGCCAGCAGCTTAATGGGGGGGACCGGGGCCAACGTCCTGACTTTC
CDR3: CASSLMGGTGANVLTF

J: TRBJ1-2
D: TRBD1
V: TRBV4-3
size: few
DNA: TGCGCCAGCAGCCAAGACCTGGAGACAGGGTTCGGCTACACCTTC
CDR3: CASSQDLETGFGYTF

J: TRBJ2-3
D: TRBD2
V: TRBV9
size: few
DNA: TGTGCCAGCAGCCCACAGCCCAAACGCAGCGGGAGGGCCCGCACAGATACGCAGTATTTT
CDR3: CASSPQPKRSGRARTDTQYF

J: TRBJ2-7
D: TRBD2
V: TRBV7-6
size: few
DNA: TGTGCCAGCAGCGCCACCGGGACTAGGTCACAAGAGCAGTACTTC
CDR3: CASSATGTRSQEQYF

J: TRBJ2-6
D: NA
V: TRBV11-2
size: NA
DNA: TGTGCCAGCAGGGGGCCTGGGGCCAACGTCCTGACTTTC
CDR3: CASRGPGANVLTF

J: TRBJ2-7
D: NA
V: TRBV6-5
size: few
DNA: TGTGCCAGCACCCCTGGCACAGGCAGTTACTACGAGCAGTACTTC
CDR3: CASTPGTGSYYEQYF

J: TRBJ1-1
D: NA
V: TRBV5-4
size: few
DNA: TGTGCCAGCAGCTCATTCTACAGGGACATGAACACTGAAGCTTTCTTT
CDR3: CASSSFYRDMNTEAFF

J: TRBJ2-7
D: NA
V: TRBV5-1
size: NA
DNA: TGCGCCAGCAGCTTGGACCCTAGCTTGGGCTACGAGCAGTACTTC
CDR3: CASSLDPSLGYEQYF

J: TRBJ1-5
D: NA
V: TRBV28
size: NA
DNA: TGTGCCAGCAGGGCGGGGGGAAGCAATCAGCCCCAGCATTTT
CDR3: CASRAGGSNQPQHF